This T cell receptor beta chain was identified during a study of shared clonotypes between healthy human individuals. Regarding the study as a whole: Naive CD4 clonotypes overlapped across a handful of donors at roughly 4.5%.

V was shortened by 7 bases and J by 6 bases, with 13 bases between the two germline ends. Germline V gene sequence: CDR1 SQVTM, CDR2 ANQGSEA. CDR3 length: 12 amino acids. In the authors' workflow: ImmunoSEQ yielded junction-only sequences lacking quality scores, so filtering differed. Repertoires were generated with immunoSEQ multiplex PCR, while TCRdb's copy carries only in-frame clones and drops some. That table gives V, J and clone size, and the DNA gave D and trimming. The sample gives around 1.9 million clones, about 92% of which show up once; more than 1.5% is in the top ten. As concerns this clone: As yet, its antigen is unknown.

Cells designated naive CD8 were CD45RO-negative and were positively selected for CCR7, with terminally differentiated effector memory CD45RA+ cells excluded. Every donor was a Caucasian adult from Nashville, Tennessee. This TCR was sampled from a man younger than 35 in good health. Some clones in this sample may be carry-over from other donors' samples. The sample was naive CD8+ T cells from PBMCs. The V call is TRBV29-1, the J call TRBJ2-1, with D tentatively TRBD1 or TRBD2 (5 bases each). The CDR3 protein is CSGLGVLNEQFF. CDR3 coding DNA: TGCAGCGGCCTGGGGGTCCTCAATGAGCAGTTCTTC.